The 14 T cell receptor beta chains given below trace back to one sample, sequenced in a study of radiotherapy plus CTLA-4 blockade in lung cancer. Sequenced by immunoSEQ multiplex PCR; TCRdb stores in-frame clones only, minus some. The sample lists around 82,000 clones, around nine tenths occurring once. The sample consisted of peripheral blood, taken from a patient treated with radiotherapy plus ipilimumab. The receptors stem from a human donor with non-small cell lung cancer that progressed on radiotherapy plus ipilimumab.

J is TRBJ2-1 and V is TRBV28; 11 bases are a match to TRBD1. Germline trimming cut 1 base from V and 7 bases from J; bases unmatched to any gene: 6. The germline gives CDR1 MDHEN, CDR2 SYDVKM. This CDR3 is 16 amino acids long. The CDR3 loop reads CASSLSGTGGGNEQFF. The DNA for the CDR3 is TGTGCCAGCAGTTTATCGGGGACAGGGGGTGGGAATGAGCAGTTCTTC.

The chain is built from TRBV4-2 and TRBJ2-7, with 7 bases that match TRBD2. V was clipped by 5 bases and J by 6 bases; unmatched bases: 19. The length of the CDR3 is 17 residues. Germline V lookup: CDR1 LGHNA, CDR2 YNFKEQ. CDR3 amino acids: CASSFLEPSGLLGEQYF. The CDR3, as DNA: TGTGCCAGCAGCTTTTTAGAGCCTAGCGGCCTCCTAGGCGAGCAGTACTTC.

The CDR3 DNA reads TGTGCCAGCTGGGACCGGGGTTCTAATTCACCCCTCCACTTT. It is translated as CASWDRGSNSPLHF. The chain joins TRBV28 to TRBJ1-6; D perhaps matches TRBD1 (5 bases). Trimming removed 8 bases from V and 6 bases from J, with 14 bases in between. This CDR3 spans 14 amino acids. CDR1 is MDHEN and CDR2 is SYDVKM in the germline V gene.

The V and J genes are TRBV28 and TRBJ2-3; D uncertain. The V and J ends lost 6 bases and 9 bases respectively, with 16 bases between them. Germline lookup yields CDR1 MDHEN and CDR2 SYDVKM. The CDR3 is 13 residues long. The CDR3 DNA sequence: TGTGCCAGCAGCCACCCAAACAGTGAGACGCAGTATTTT. It specifies CASSHPNSETQYF. Combining the CDR3 with reference TRBV28 and TRBJ2-3 gives the whole variable domain DVKVTQSSRYLVKRTGEKVFLECVQDMDHENMFWYRQDPGLGLRLIYFSYDVKMKEKGDIPEGYSVSREKKERFSLILESASTNQTSMYLCASSHPNSETQYFGPGTRLTVL.

The chain employs TRBV5-6 and TRBJ1-3; no clear D gene. The length of the CDR3 is 12 residues. The V gene lost 2 bases and the J gene lost 3 bases, with 3 bases spanning the gap. Germline assignment: CDR1 SGHDT and CDR2 YYEEEE. CDR3 bases: TGTGCCAGCAGCTTAGGTGGAAACACCATATATTTT. Its translation is CASSLGGNTIYF.

This chain joins TRBV2 and TRBJ1-1; maybe TRBD1 (5 bases). V was pared by 2 bases and J by 1 base, with 20 bases between. CDR3 size: 18 residues. CDR1 SNHLY and CDR2 FYNNEI come from the germline V gene. CDR3 DNA sequence: TGTGCCAGCAGTGAATCTTCGGGGCTCACCCCTACGAACACTGAAGCTTTCTTT. The encoded protein is CASSESSGLTPTNTEAFF.

Written as DNA, the CDR3 is TGTGCCAGCAGCGTAGGCTCCTTTAGGGGTAACTATGGCTACACCTTC. Amino acid sequence: CASSVGSFRGNYGYTF. This chain uses TRBV9 with TRBJ1-2; a weak D match, TRBD1 (5 bases). V gave up 0 bases and J gave up 1 base, with 13 bases separating them. The CDR3 has 16 amino acids. Looked up from germline, CDR1 is SGDLS and CDR2 is YYNGEE.

The table lists this clone with a count of one. The chain links TRBV28 to TRBJ2-2, with D perhaps assigned TRBD1 or TRBD2 (6 bases each). Trimming stripped 8 bases from V and 4 bases from J, with 17 bases between. This CDR3 has 15 residues. CDR1 is MDHEN, CDR2 SYDVKM, per germline. CDR3 sequence reads: CASGPRGPGTGELFF. The CDR3 DNA follows: TGTGCCAGCGGACCCCGGGGGCCAGGCACCGGGGAGCTGTTTTTT.

The V call is TRBV29-1, the J call TRBJ1-2, with D possibly being TRBD1 (6 bases). With 4 bases removed from V and 3 bases from J, the gap between germline ends came to 15 bases. Germline V gene lookup returns CDR1 SQVTM and CDR2 ANQGSEA. This CDR3 has 14 amino acids. The DNA for the CDR3 is TGCAGCGTTGGGGCAGGGGCGCCCTACTATGGCTACACCTTC. It translates to CSVGAGAPYYGYTF. Using reference TRBV29-1 and TRBJ1-2 for the parts outside the CDR3, the full variable domain is SAVISQKPSRDICQRGTSLTIQCQVDSQVTMMFWYRQQPGQSLTLIATANQGSEATYESGFVIDKFPISRPNLTFSTLTVSNMSPEDSSIYLCSVGAGAPYYGYTFGSGTRLTVV.

The gene calls are TRBV15 and TRBJ1-1; D unclear. V gave up 8 bases and J gave up 1 base, with 11 bases separating them. This CDR3 is 13 amino acids long. Germline assignment: CDR1 LNHNV and CDR2 YYDKDF (reference sequence). The CDR3 loop reads CATQKEGNTEAFF. In DNA, the CDR3 is TGTGCCACCCAAAAGGAGGGGAACACTGAAGCTTTCTTT.

This sequence joins TRBV18 and TRBJ1-1, with a weak D call TRBD1 (5 bases). The CDR3 length is 15 residues. V lost 2 bases and J lost 0, with 10 bases in between. Germline V lookup: CDR1 KGHSH, CDR2 LQKENI. In DNA, the CDR3 is TGTGCCAGCTCACCAGGGGACCTCATGAACACTGAAGCTTTCTTT. As protein: CASSPGDLMNTEAFF. The full variable domain, completed using reference TRBV18 and TRBJ1-1, is NAGVMQNPRHLVRRRGQEARLRCSPMKGHSHVYWYRQLPEEGLKFMVYLQKENIIDESGMPKERFSAEFPKEGPSILRIQQVVRGDSAAYFCASSPGDLMNTEAFFGQGTRLTVV.

The chain employs TRBV5-1 and TRBJ2-2; 7 bases align to TRBD2. The junction had 5 bases not matched to a gene; V was cut back by 10 bases and J by 2 bases. This CDR3 is built from 13 residues. Germline-derived CDR1 and CDR2 are SGHRS and YFSETQ. In nucleotides, the CDR3 is TGCGCCGAAAGGGACTACAACACCGGGGAGCTGTTTTTT. Amino acids: CAERDYNTGELFF.

The chain joins TRBV11-3 to TRBJ2-7; perhaps TRBD2 as D (5 bases). This CDR3 is built from 12 residues. V lost 3 bases and J lost 6, with 9 bases in between. Germline CDR1 and CDR2: SGHNT and YENEEA. CDR3 amino acids: CASSFAGVEQYF. CDR3 DNA: TGTGCCAGCAGCTTTGCCGGGGTCGAGCAGTACTTC.

The chain is built from TRBV9 and TRBJ2-3; TRBD2 matches 9 bases. Germline V gene sequence: CDR1 SGDLS, CDR2 YYNGEE. This CDR3 comprises 16 residues. V lost 4 bases and J lost 3; bases outside the gene matches: 9. Here the CDR3 reads CASSTLAGSGTDTQYF. DNA for the CDR3: TGTGCCAGCAGCACCCTAGCGGGATCTGGTACAGATACGCAGTATTTT.